This T cell receptor (beta chain) derives from a study of control samples from healthy donors and cancer patients. The CDR3 is made up of 15 amino acids. V lost 5 bases and J lost 0, with 14 bases in between. Germline CDR1 reads MDHEN; CDR2 reads SYDVKM. The table came from immunoSEQ multiplex PCR; TCRdb's copy has only in-frame clones and leaves some out. The table records 80,000 to 100,000 clones, over 85% of them present only once. The J gene is TRBJ2-7, the V gene TRBV28, with D perhaps TRBD1 (6 bases). The sequenced material came from blood. The receptor was isolated from a human donor in good health. The donor label of this sample is uncertain. CDR3 nucleotide sequence: TGTGCCAGCAGTAGGAGACAGGCCAGCTCCTACGAGCAGTACTTC. Amino acid sequence: CASSRRQASSYEQYF.